This entry lists 6 T cell receptor beta chains sequenced from one sample in a study of T cells in Graves' hyperthyroidism and ophthalmopathy. RNA transcripts provided the source from which TCR beta CDR3 regions were amplified. A first-round RT-PCR of the TCR CDR3 used the HTBI primer set. In TCRdb, the multiplex PCR reads were re-called with MiXCR into one record per CDR3 protein. Of 500,000 to 600,000 distinct CDR3 sequences in the sample, around 20% were seen once. Sequenced material: blood. These receptors all come from a man aged 35 to 55 with Graves' ophthalmopathy.

This chain uses TRBV19 with TRBJ1-2; the D is unclear. V was trimmed by 10 bases and J by 4 bases, leaving 13 bases between them. Per germline, CDR1 LNHDA and CDR2 SQIVND (reference sequence). The CDR3 runs to 12 residues. The CDR3 region has the DNA TGTGCCACGGGATCAATTTTCTATGGCTACACCTTC. Protein product: CATGSIFYGYTF. The complete variable domain, with remaining parts taken from reference TRBV19 and TRBJ1-2, reads DGGITQSPKYLFRKEGQNVTLSCEQNLNHDAMYWYRQDPGQGLRLIYYSQIVNDFQKGDIAEGYSVSREKKESFPLTVTSAQKNPTAFYLCATGSIFYGYTFGSGTRLTVV.

This clonotype was observed a few times. V usage is TRBV5-5 and J usage is TRBJ2-7; D possibly corresponds to TRBD2 (6 bases). The germline CDR1 and CDR2 sequences are SGHKS and YYEKEE (reference sequence). There are 14 residues in the CDR3. The ends were cut back, 1 base at V and 2 bases at J, with 10 bases in the middle. The CDR3 here is CASSLLERAYEQYF. Here the CDR3 DNA reads TGTGCCAGCAGCTTGCTCGAGCGGGCCTACGAGCAGTACTTC.

The rearrangement joins TRBV5-1 to TRBJ2-7, with D perhaps given as TRBD1 or TRBD2 (6 bases each). CDR1 and CDR2 from the germline V gene are SGHRS and YFSETQ. The CDR3 covers 16 residues. Deletions cut 0 bases from V and 0 bases from J, with 13 bases between. The CDR3 region has the DNA TGCGCCAGCAGCTTGGGCGGGACACCAAGCTCCTACGAGCAGTACTTC. This gives the protein CASSLGGTPSSYEQYF.

The V gene is TRBV30, the J gene TRBJ1-1; D gene unclear. The V end lost 1 base, the J end lost 8 bases, and 8 bases lay between the germline ends. Per germline, CDR1 GTSNPN and CDR2 SVGIG (reference sequence). The CDR3 extends over 11 amino acids. The DNA for the CDR3 is TGTGCCTGGAGTGCGAAGGGCGAAGCTTTCTTT. Protein sequence: CAWSAKGEAFF.

In its sample, this clonotype was seen a few times. The chain joins TRBV15 to TRBJ2-5; D may be TRBD2 (5 bases). Trimming removed 4 bases from V and 7 bases from J, with 25 bases in between. CDR1 is LNHNV, CDR2 YYDKDF, per germline (reference sequence). This CDR3 is built from 17 residues. The CDR3, as DNA: TGTGCCACCAGCACTACACGGGGAGATACCCACGTGGTGACCCAGTACTTC. Its translation is CATSTTRGDTHVVTQYF.

This clonotype was observed a few times. The chain recombines TRBV5-1 with TRBJ2-2; TRBD1 agrees at 9 bases. The ends lost 3 bases at V and 2 bases at J; junction bases unmatched: 2. The germline V gene encodes CDR1 SGHRS and CDR2 YFSETQ. The CDR3 runs 15 residues. The CDR3 DNA sequence: TGCGCCAGCAGCTGGGACAGGGTCAACACCGGGGAGCTGTTTTTT. Protein product: CASSWDRVNTGELFF.